What follows are 5 T cell receptor beta chains derived from one specimen sequenced in a study of human T cells and chemical hapten exposure. Time point given: healthy volunteer bleed at 2 weeks. Blood, whole and unfractionated, served as the source for total RNA extraction. Each CDR3 protein gets one entry after TCRdb re-called the RACE reads with MiXCR. The sample lists roughly 130,000 distinct CDR3 sequences, approximately 9.5% occurring once. Material: whole blood. The receptors stem from a male donor in good health. Some clones in this sample may be carry-over from other donors' samples.

The V and J genes are TRBV7-8 and TRBJ1-2; TRBD1 aligns across 10 bases. This CDR3 comprises 16 residues. Germline trimming cut 5 bases from V and 4 bases from J; bases unmatched to any gene: 10. Germline-derived CDR1 and CDR2 are SGHVS and FQNEAQ. Here the CDR3 reads CASSPRDRGVAYGYTF. The CDR3 DNA reads TGTGCCAGCAGCCCCCGGGACAGGGGAGTTGCCTATGGCTACACCTTC.

The genes are TRBV12-5 and TRBJ2-5; D call uncertain. There are 12 residues in the CDR3. Trimming removed 5 bases from V and 2 bases from J, with 6 bases in between. Germline V gene sequence: CDR1 LGHNT, CDR2 FRNRAP. CDR3 sequence: CASGSLQETQYF. In DNA form, the CDR3 reads TGTGCTAGTGGTAGCCTACAAGAGACCCAGTACTTC.

In this sample, this clonotype turned up a few times. This sequence joins TRBV6-6 and TRBJ2-3; maybe TRBD2 (5 bases). The CDR3 covers 16 residues. Germline V gene data show CDR1 as MNHNY and CDR2 as SVGAGI (reference sequence). V lost 7 bases and J 0 bases, leaving 17 bases between the germline ends. This chain's CDR3 is CASIPLEGRSTDTQYF. The CDR3, as DNA: TGTGCCAGCATCCCACTAGAGGGCCGAAGCACAGATACGCAGTATTTT.

This clonotype showed up just a few times. This sequence joins TRBV10-3 and TRBJ1-3, with D perhaps TRBD1 (6 bases). V lost 3 bases to trimming and J lost 0 bases, with 12 bases between them. Germline V gene lookup returns CDR1 ENHRY and CDR2 SYGVKD. The CDR3 contains 16 residues. CDR3 residues: CAISEGDRSSGNTIYF. DNA of the CDR3: TGTGCCATCAGTGAAGGAGACAGGAGCTCTGGAAACACCATATATTTT.

The sample holds a few counts of this clonotype. The rearrangement joins TRBV5-4 to TRBJ1-1, with D possibly being TRBD1 (6 bases). Germline-derived CDR1 and CDR2 are SGHNT and YYREEE (reference sequence). The CDR3 has 15 residues. Trimming took 0 bases from V and 0 from J, leaving 9 bases between them. CDR3 nucleotide sequence: TGTGCCAGCAGCTTGGAGGGACATATGAACACTGAAGCTTTCTTT. It specifies CASSLEGHMNTEAFF.